This T cell receptor (beta chain) was retrieved from a study of beta chain features in type 1 diabetes (dated by TCRdb to between 2018 and 2020). Study-level background: Patients and healthy donors did not differ in mean age, gender distribution, total cell number or subset yield. In the study, recently diagnosed type 1 diabetes patients and matched healthy donors were compared on the TCRB repertoires of their sorted circulating CD4+ T cell subsets. Whereas all 30 or so donors provided naive and central memory subsets, regulatory and stem cell-like memory subsets were isolated from just 8 patients and roughly 8 healthy donors. Across all samples, 107,917,701 sorted cells were examined, and cell number per subset correlated strongly with RNA yield.

The entire isolated RNA was reverse transcribed using the High Capacity cDNA Reverse Transcription Kit, and thus expressed TCRB transcripts were sequenced. Deep immunoSEQ sequencing was performed on naive, central memory and regulatory T cell samples, with an average of roughly 3.3 million total reads per sample. After sorted cells were lysed in RLT buffer, RNA was extracted with DNase-treated RNeasy Micro or Mini kits, with the choice depending on cell number. Each cell subset was processed on its own to prevent cross-contamination, while patient and healthy donor samples were processed together. Using the immunoSEQ multiplex PCR, TCRB sequences were amplified from cDNA into 87-bp fragments spanning the CDR3 region. Sequencing of the amplicons was performed on the Illumina HiSeq platform. Under the source paper's analysis protocol: PCR bias was corrected computationally using synthetic template baselines, and reads within Hamming distance 2 were collapsed, with unmergeable singletons discarded. By aligning reads against IMGT, V, D and J genes, CDR3 length, and insertions or deletions at six rearrangement sites were assigned. Within each subset, clonotype counts were normalized to sorted cell number, and only after that were true diversity and Gini coefficients computed with the tcR R package. The overlap coefficient, calculated on TCRB nucleotide sequences, was used to quantify repertoire sharing. As a proxy for the pre-selection repertoire, out-of-frame TCRB sequences from naive cells were analyzed. Here the immuneACCESS table is served through TCRdb, limited to in-frame sequences with V and J called. Missing clones are a known gap in these copies; in checked studies unresolved V genes cover under half, and the rest lacks a known reason. The V and J calls and the clone size are those of that table, but D and trimming were determined from the DNA. For this sample the table gives over 200,000 clones, of which roughly 11% were detected only once. Approximately 0.017% of the sample comes from the top ten.

For this chain, trimming is 6 bases at the V end and 5 bases at the J end, and the number of junction bases without a gene match is 3. The CDR3 sequence holds 15 residues, the cysteine and phenylalanine included. The CDR3 DNA has 45 bases and is translated from base 1. From the germline V gene, CDR1 is LGHNA and CDR2 is YNFKEQ. Note on this clone: No cognate antigen has been identified for it. Per-nucleotide qualities are absent, and no much larger clonotype sits a single base away.

The research as a whole found: Fewer insertions and more nucleotide deletions at VDJ recombination sites were observed in patients with type 1 diabetes, implying thymic rearrangement abnormalities. HLA sub-analyses involved small numbers of individuals, so any influence of HLA type on TCRB rearrangement remained unresolved. A moderate but significant shortening of TCRB CDR3 length was observed in type 1 diabetes patients in all four CD4+ subsets. Naive, central memory and regulatory TCRB repertoires appeared to be more similar among patients than among healthy donors. PCR might favor shorter templates, but patient and control samples were amplified and corrected together, so any skew would affect both groups equally. Because cDNA was sequenced instead of genomic DNA, activated cells with high expression could be over-represented, although the groups did not differ in activation or CD3 levels.

Each donor gave one peripheral blood draw, approximately 110 mL on average, collected into heparinised tubes. Using a panel that included CD45RO, CCR7, CD25, CD127, CD95 and CD27, naive, central memory, regulatory and stem cell-like memory CD4+ T cells were sorted on a BD FACSAria II. A purity above 95% was achieved for all sorted populations. PBMCs were separated immediately by Lymphoprep density gradient centrifugation and were stained directly, without being cultured. So that batch effects would be minimized, each experiment stained and sorted samples in pairs, pairing one healthy donor with one patient.

The chain is made from TRBV4-2 and TRBJ2-3, and TRBD2 matches 15 of the central bases. This TCR was recovered from a man aged 25-40 years with type 1 diabetes. Sequencing was carried out using naive CD4+ T cells from blood. This sample's cell subset or site label indicates: true naive CD4+ T cells. Here the CDR3 is given as CASSGLAGGQDTQYF. The nucleotides are TGTGCCAGCAGTGGACTAGCGGGGGGGCAAGATACGCAGTATTTT.